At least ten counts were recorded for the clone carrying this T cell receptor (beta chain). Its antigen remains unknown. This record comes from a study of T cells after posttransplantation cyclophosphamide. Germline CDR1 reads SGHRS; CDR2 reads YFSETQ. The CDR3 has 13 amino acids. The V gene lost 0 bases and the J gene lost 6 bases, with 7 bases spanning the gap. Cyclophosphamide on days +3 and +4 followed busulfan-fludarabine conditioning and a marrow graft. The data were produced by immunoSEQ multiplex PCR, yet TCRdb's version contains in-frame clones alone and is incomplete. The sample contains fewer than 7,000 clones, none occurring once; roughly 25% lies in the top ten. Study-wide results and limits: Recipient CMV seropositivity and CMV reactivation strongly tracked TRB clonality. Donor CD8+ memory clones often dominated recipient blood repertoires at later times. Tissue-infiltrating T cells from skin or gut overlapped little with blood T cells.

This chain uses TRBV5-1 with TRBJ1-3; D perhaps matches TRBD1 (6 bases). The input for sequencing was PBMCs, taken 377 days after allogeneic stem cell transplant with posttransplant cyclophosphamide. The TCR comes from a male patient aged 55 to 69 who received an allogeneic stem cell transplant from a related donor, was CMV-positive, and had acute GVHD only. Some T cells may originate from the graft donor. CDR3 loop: CASSLDRANTIYF. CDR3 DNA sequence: TGCGCCAGCAGCTTGGACAGGGCAAACACCATATATTTT.